The T cell receptor beta chain described here comes from a study of OX40 agonist ivuxolimab in advanced cancers. About the study: Ivuxolimab is an agonistic anti-OX40 (CD134) antibody, and patients were treated with it. Participants, 75% to 85% male, averaged approximately 65 years of age, ranging from 23 to 79.

Generated by immunoSEQ multiplex PCR, the TCRdb table keeps only in-frame clones and is missing some. The sample contains 70,000 to 80,000 clones, 94% of which appear only once. CDR1 MNHNS and CDR2 SASEGT come from the germline V gene. V lost 7 bases, J lost 4 bases, and 10 bases stayed unmatched. CDR3 length equals 15 residues. The study's findings and limits: Clonal expansion from baseline to week 6 occurred in both CD4+ and CD8+ T cells.

Details on this clone: Its antigen is as yet unknown.

The rearrangement uses TRBV6-1 and TRBJ2-1, with 7 bases fitting TRBD1. This specimen consisted of CD4+ or CD8+ T cells sorted from blood, obtained in a trial of the OX40 agonist ivuxolimab. The sequence derives from an adult with an advanced solid tumor such as melanoma, head and neck, liver or kidney cancer. CDR3 sequence (DNA): TGTGCCAGCACCCAGGGACAGCAACCGTACAATGAGCAGTTCTTC. Translating it yields CASTQGQQPYNEQFF.